This passage covers 2 T cell receptor beta chains from one sample sequenced in a study of cytomegalovirus exposure and HLA in healthy donors. The PCR ran on 60 Vbeta and 13 Jbeta primers. The data were produced by immunoSEQ multiplex PCR, yet TCRdb's version contains in-frame clones alone and is incomplete. This table has under 200,000 clones, around four fifths appearing once. Sequencing used PBMCs. The receptors were sampled from a male donor in good health and CMV-seropositive.

About this clone: One junction end disagrees with the germline gene, perhaps due to a read error. V and J are TRBV7-9 and TRBJ1-2, with 8 nucleotides matching TRBD1. The germline V gene has CDR1 SEHNR and CDR2 FQNEAQ (reference sequence). This CDR3 spans 15 amino acids. The CDR3 DNA is TGTTCCAGCAGCTCAATAAGGGACAGGAACTATGGCTACACCTTC. Translated: CSSSSIRDRNYGYTF. Supplemented by reference TRBV7-9 and TRBJ1-2, the full variable domain reads DTGVSQNPRHKITKRGQNVTFRCDPISEHNRLYWYRQTLGQGPEFLTYFQNEAQLEKSRLLSDRFSAERPKGSFSTLEIQRTEQGDSAMYLCSSSSIRDRNYGYTFGSGTRLTVV.

The chain uses TRBV10-2 and TRBJ2-2; no firm D call. CDR3 length: 15 residues. Germline CDR1 and CDR2: WSHSY and SAAADI. V lost 7 bases, J lost 3 bases, and 15 bases lay in between. CDR3 region: CASTLGPAYTGELFF. The CDR3 nucleotides read TGCGCCAGCACCCTGGGCCCCGCTTACACCGGGGAGCTGTTTTTT.